This TCR beta chain was retrieved from a study of blood T cell repertoires in COVID-19. On the study more broadly: The United States, Italy and Spain provided the acute and convalescent COVID-19 samples. T cells, B-cell-depleted T cells, or PBMCs provided the cDNA or gDNA that served as material.

The CDR3 length is 14 residues. V lost 8 bases to trimming and J lost 7 bases; unmatched junction nucleotides: 9. Germline V gene sequence: CDR1 LNHDA, CDR2 SQIVND (reference sequence). Methods used by the authors: By means of reference gene primer amplification, nucleated cell counts were estimated. The table came from immunoSEQ multiplex PCR; TCRdb's copy has only in-frame clones and leaves some out. The D gene and trimming were derived from the DNA, and the V and J assignments and clone size from that table. The sample yields some 70,000 clones, about 82% seen once. This clone was seen more than once but under ten times.

The chain links TRBV19 to TRBJ1-4, with 8 nucleotides matching TRBD1. Sequences were obtained from peripheral blood. This TCR was sampled from an older woman with acute or convalescent COVID-19. For the CDR3, the DNA is TGTGCCAGTTCACCGGACAGGGATCGTGAAAAACTGTTTTTT. Translating gives CASSPDRDREKLFF.